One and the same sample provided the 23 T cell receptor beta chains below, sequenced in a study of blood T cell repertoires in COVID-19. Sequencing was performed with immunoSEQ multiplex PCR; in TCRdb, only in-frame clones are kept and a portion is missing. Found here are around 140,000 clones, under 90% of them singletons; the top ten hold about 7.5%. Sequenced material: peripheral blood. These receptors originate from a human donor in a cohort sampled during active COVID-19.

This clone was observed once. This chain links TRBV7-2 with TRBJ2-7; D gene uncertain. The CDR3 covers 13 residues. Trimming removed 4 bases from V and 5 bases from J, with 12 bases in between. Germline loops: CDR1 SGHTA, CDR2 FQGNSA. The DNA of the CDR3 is TGTGCCAGCAGCTCTAGGATGGGTGACGAGCAGTACTTC. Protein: CASSSRMGDEQYF.

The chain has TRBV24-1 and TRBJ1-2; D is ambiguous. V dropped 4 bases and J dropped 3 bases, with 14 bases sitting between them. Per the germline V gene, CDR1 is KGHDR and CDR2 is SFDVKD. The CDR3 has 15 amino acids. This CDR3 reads CATSDPNGSHYGYTF. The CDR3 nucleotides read TGTGCCACCAGTGACCCGAACGGGTCGCACTATGGCTACACCTTC.

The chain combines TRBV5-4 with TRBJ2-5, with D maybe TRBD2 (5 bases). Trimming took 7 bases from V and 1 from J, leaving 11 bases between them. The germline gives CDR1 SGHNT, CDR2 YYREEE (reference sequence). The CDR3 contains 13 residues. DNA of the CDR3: TGTGCCAGCTGGAAGGCGGGCCAAGAGACCCAGTACTTC. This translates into CASWKAGQETQYF.

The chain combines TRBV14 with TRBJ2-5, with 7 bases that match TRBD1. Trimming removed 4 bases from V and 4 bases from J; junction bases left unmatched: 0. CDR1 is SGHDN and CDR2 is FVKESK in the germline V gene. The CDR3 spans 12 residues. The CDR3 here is CASSPGGETQYF. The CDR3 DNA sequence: TGTGCCAGCAGCCCAGGGGGAGAGACCCAGTACTTC.

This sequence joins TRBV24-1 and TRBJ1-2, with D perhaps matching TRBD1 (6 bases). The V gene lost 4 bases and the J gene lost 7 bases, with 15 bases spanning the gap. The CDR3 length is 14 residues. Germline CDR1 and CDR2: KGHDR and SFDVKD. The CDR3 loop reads CATSEPDRTSGYTF. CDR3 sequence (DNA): TGTGCCACCAGTGAACCGGACAGAACCAGTGGCTACACCTTC.

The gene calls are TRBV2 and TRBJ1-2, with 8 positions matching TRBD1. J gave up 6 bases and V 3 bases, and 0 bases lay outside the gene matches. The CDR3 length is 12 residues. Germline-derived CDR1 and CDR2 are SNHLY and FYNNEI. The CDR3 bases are TGTGCCAGCAGTGAGACAGGGGATGGCTACACCTTC. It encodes CASSETGDGYTF. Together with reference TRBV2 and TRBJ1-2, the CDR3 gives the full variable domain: EPEVTQTPSHQVTQMGQEVILRCVPISNHLYFYWYRQILGQKVEFLVSFYNNEISEKSEIFDDQFSVERPDGSNFTLKIRSTKLEDSAMYFCASSETGDGYTFGSGTRLTVV.

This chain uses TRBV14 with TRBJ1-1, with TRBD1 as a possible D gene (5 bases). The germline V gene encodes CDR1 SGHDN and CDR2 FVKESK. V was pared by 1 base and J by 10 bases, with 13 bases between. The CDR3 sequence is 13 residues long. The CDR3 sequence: CASSQAGRGRAFF. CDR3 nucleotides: TGTGCCAGCAGCCAAGCTGGTAGGGGCAGAGCTTTCTTT.

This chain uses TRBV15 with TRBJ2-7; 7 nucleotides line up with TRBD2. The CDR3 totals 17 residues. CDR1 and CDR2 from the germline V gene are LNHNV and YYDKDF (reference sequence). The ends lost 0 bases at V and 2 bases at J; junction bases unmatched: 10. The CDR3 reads CATSREALSGTAYEQYF. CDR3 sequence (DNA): TGTGCCACCAGCAGAGAAGCCCTAAGCGGGACGGCCTACGAGCAGTACTTC.

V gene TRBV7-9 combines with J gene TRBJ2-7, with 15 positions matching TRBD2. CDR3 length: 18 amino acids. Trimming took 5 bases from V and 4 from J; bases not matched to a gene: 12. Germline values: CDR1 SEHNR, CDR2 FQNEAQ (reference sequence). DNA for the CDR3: TGTGCCAGCAGCCACGGGACTAGCGGGAGGCGCCTAGGATACGAGCAGTACTTC. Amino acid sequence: CASSHGTSGRRLGYEQYF.

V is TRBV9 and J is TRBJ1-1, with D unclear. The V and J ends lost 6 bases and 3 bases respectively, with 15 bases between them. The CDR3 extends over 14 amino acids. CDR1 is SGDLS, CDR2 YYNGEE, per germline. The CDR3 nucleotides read TGTGCCAGCACCCCTGAGGTTATGGACACTGAAGCTTTCTTT. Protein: CASTPEVMDTEAFF.

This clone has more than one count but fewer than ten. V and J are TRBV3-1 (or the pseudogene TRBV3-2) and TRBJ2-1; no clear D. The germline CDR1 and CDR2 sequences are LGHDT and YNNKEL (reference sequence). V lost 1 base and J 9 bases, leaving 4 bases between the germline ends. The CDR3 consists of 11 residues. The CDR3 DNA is TGTGCCAGCAGCCAAGCCATTGAGCAGTTCTTC. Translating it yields CASSQAIEQFF.

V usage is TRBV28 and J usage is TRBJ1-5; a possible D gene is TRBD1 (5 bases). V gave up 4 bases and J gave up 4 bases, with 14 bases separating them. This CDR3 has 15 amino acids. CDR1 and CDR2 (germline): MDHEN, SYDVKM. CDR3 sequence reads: CASSSDGEGNQPQHF. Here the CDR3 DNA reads TGTGCCAGCAGTTCCGACGGGGAGGGGAATCAGCCCCAGCATTTT.

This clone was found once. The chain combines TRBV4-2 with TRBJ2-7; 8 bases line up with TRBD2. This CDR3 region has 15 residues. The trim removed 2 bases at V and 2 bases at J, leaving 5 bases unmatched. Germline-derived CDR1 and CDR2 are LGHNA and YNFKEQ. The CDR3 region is CASSQTSGGPYEQYF. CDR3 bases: TGTGCCAGCAGCCAAACCTCGGGGGGGCCCTACGAGCAGTACTTC.

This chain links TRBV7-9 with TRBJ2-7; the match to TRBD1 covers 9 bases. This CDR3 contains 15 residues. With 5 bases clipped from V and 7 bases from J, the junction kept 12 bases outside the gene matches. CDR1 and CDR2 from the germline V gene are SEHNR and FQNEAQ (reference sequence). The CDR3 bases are TGTGCCAGCAGCCGACCCGGGACAGGGACTCGGGAGCAGTACTTC. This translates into CASSRPGTGTREQYF.

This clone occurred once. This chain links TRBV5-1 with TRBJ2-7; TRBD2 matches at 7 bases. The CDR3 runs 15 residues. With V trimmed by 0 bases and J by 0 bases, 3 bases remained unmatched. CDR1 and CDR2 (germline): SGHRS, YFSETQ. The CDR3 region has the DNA TGCGCCAGCAGCTTGGGCAGCGGGAACTCCTACGAGCAGTACTTC. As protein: CASSLGSGNSYEQYF. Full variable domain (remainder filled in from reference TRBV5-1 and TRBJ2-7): KAGVTQTPRYLIKTRGQQVTLSCSPISGHRSVSWYQQTPGQGLQFLFEYFSETQRNKGNFPGRFSGRQFSNSRSEMNVSTLELGDSALYLCASSLGSGNSYEQYFGPGTRLTVT.

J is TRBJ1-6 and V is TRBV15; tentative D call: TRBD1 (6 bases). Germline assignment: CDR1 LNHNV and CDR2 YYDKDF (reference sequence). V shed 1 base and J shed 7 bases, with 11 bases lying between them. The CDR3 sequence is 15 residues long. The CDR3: CATSRGTATNSPLHF. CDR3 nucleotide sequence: TGTGCCACCAGCAGAGGGACAGCTACGAATTCACCCCTCCACTTT.

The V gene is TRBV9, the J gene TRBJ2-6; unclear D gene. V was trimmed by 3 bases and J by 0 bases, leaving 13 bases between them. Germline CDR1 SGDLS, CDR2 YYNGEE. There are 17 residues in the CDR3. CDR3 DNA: TGTGCCAGCAGCGCTTGGGCTTCCACCTCTGGGGCCAACGTCCTGACTTTC. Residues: CASSAWASTSGANVLTF. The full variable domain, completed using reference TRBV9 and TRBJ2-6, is DSGVTQTPKHLITATGQRVTLRCSPRSGDLSVYWYQQSLDQGLQFLIQYYNGEERAKGNILERFSAQQFPDLHSELNLSSLELGDSALYFCASSAWASTSGANVLTFGAGSRLTVL.

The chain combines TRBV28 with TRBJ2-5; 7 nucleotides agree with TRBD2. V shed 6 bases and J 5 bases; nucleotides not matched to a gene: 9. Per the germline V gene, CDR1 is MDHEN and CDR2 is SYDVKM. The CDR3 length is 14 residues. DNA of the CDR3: TGTGCCAGCAGCTCCCCGGGGGGTAGTGAGACCCAGTACTTC. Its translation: CASSSPGGSETQYF.

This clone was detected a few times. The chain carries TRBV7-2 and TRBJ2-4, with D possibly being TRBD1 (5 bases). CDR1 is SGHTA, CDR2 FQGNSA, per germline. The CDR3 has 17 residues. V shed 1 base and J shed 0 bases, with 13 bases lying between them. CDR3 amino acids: CASSLDRGLLAKNIQYF. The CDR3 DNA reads TGTGCCAGCAGCTTAGATAGGGGATTACTAGCCAAAAACATTCAGTACTTC.

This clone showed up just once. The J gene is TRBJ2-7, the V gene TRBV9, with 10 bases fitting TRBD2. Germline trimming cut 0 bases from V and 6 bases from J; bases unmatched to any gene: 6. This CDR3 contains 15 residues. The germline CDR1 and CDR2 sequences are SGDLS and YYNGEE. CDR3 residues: CASSVEASGSREQYF. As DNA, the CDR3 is TGTGCCAGCAGCGTAGAGGCTAGCGGGAGCCGCGAGCAGTACTTC.

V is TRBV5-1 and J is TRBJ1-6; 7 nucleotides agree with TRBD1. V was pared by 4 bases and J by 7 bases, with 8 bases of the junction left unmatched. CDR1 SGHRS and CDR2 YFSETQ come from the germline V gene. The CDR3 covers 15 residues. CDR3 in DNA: TGCGCCAGCAGCCAGACTGGACAGGTCAATTCACCCCTCCACTTT. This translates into CASSQTGQVNSPLHF.

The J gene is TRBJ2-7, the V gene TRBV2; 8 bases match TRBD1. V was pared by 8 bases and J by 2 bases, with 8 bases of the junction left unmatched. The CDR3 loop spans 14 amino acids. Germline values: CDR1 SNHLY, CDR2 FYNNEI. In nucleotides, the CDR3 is TGTGCCAGCCCCCGGACAGGGACACCCTACGAGCAGTACTTC. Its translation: CASPRTGTPYEQYF.

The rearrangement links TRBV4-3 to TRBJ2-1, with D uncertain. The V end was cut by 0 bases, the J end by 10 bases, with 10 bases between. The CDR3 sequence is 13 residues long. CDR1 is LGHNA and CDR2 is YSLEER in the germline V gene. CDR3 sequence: CASSQDRTREQFF. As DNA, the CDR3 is TGCGCCAGCAGCCAAGATCGAACCCGGGAGCAGTTCTTC.